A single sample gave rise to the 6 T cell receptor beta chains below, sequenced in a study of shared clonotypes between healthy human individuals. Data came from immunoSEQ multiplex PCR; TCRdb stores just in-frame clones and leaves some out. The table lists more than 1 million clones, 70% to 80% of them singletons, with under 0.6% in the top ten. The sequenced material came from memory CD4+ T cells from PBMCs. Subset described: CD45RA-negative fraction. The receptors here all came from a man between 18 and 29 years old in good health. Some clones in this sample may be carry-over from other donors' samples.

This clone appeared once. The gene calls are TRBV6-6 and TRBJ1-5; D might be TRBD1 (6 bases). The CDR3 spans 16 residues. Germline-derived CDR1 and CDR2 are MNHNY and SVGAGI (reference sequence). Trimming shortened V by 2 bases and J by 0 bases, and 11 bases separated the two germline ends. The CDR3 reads CASSYPTGNSNQPQHF. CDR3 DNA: TGTGCCAGCAGTTACCCGACAGGAAATAGCAATCAGCCCCAGCATTTT.

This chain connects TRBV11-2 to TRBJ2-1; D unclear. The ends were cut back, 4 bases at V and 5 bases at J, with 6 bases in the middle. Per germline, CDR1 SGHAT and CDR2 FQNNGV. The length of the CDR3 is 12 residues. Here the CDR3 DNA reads TGTGCCAGCAGCTCAGGACACAATGAGCAGTTCTTC. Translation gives CASSSGHNEQFF.

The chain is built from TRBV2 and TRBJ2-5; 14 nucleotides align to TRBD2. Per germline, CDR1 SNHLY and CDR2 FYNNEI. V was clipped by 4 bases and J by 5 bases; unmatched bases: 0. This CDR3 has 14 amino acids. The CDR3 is CASSGTSGRETQYF. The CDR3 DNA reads TGTGCCAGCAGTGGGACTAGCGGGAGGGAGACCCAGTACTTC.

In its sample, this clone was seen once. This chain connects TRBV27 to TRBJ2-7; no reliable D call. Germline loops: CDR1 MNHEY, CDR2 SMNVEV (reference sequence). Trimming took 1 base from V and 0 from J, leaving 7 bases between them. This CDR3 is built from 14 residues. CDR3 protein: CASSLFPGSYEQYF. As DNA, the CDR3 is TGTGCCAGCAGTTTATTCCCGGGCTCCTACGAGCAGTACTTC.

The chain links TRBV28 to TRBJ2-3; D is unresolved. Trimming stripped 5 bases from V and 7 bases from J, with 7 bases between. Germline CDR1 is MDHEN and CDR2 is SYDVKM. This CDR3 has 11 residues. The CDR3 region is CASSPQYTQYF. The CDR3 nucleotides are TGTGCCAGCAGTCCGCAATATACGCAGTATTTT.

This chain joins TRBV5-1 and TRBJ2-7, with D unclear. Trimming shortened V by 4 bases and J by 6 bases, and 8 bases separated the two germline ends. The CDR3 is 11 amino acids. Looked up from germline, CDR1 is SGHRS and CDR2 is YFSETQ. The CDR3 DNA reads TGCGCCAGCAGCAAGGACCTCGAGCAGTACTTC. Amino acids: CASSKDLEQYF.